Following are 8 T cell receptor beta chains from one sample sequenced in a study of response to subunit inactivated influenza vaccine. TCRdb reprocessed the RT-PCR reads with MiXCR, giving one entry per CDR3 protein. In the table there are a few hundred thousand distinct CDR3 sequences, roughly 12% of which are singletons. The same sample was also studied in work on T cells expressing NK-cell markers. From that second work: 5'RACE template switching with UMIs produced the TCR beta cDNA.

The sample consisted of PBMCs from blood, taken on the day of vaccination. These receptors all stem from a man aged 45 to 65 who received an inactivated influenza vaccine.

This clonotype was detected a few times. J is TRBJ2-1 and V is TRBV20-1; 8 bases agree with TRBD2. From germline, CDR1 is DFQATT and CDR2 SNEGSKA (reference sequence). The CDR3 is made up of 16 amino acids. V lost 6 bases, J lost 6 bases, and 16 bases stayed unmatched. The CDR3 spells CSARRPGLARGNEQFF. Here the CDR3 DNA reads TGCAGTGCCCGACGGCCCGGACTAGCACGCGGCAATGAGCAGTTCTTC.

There are a few counts of this clonotype. This chain links TRBV7-2 with TRBJ1-6; 9 nucleotides match TRBD1. V was clipped by 5 bases and J by 9 bases; unmatched bases: 8. In germline, CDR1 is SGHTA, CDR2 FQGNSA. This CDR3 contains 15 residues. The CDR3 nucleotides read TGTGCCAGCAGCCCACAGGGGGCAAGAGGTTCACCCCTCCACTTT. Protein: CASSPQGARGSPLHF.

This clonotype was counted at least ten times. The rearrangement uses TRBV3-1 and TRBJ1-1; D possibly corresponds to TRBD1 (5 bases). Between the trimmed V and J ends, which lost 3 bases and 5 bases, there was a span of 10 bases. Germline V gene sequence: CDR1 LGHDT, CDR2 YNNKEL (reference sequence). The CDR3 runs 13 residues. In DNA form, the CDR3 reads TGTGCCAGCAGCCACCAGGGTCGAACTGAAGCTTTCTTT. This sequence encodes CASSHQGRTEAFF. The full variable domain, completed using reference TRBV3-1 and TRBJ1-1, is DTAVSQTPKYLVTQMGNDKSIKCEQNLGHDTMYWYKQDSKKFLKIMFSYNNKELIINETVPNRFSPKSPDKAHLNLHINSLELGDSAVYFCASSHQGRTEAFFGQGTRLTVV.

In this sample, this clonotype turned up a few times. The J gene is TRBJ1-2, the V gene TRBV3-1, with D uncertain. CDR1 is LGHDT and CDR2 is YNNKEL in the germline V gene (reference sequence). V was clipped by 4 bases and J by 3 bases, with 9 bases between them. The CDR3 consists of 13 residues. The CDR3 DNA follows: TGTGCCAGCAGCCCCAGCGCGTACTATGGCTACACCTTC. It encodes CASSPSAYYGYTF.

The sample holds a few counts of this clonotype. The rearrangement uses TRBV3-1 and TRBJ1-2, with 7 positions matching TRBD1. The CDR3 has 14 residues. The V gene end was trimmed by 4 bases and the J gene end by 0 bases; junction bases not matched to a gene: 2. The germline CDR1 and CDR2 sequences are LGHDT and YNNKEL (reference sequence). This chain's CDR3 is CASSPTGSNYGYTF. The CDR3 bases are TGTGCCAGCAGCCCGACAGGGTCTAACTATGGCTACACCTTC. Based on the CDR3 plus reference TRBV3-1 and TRBJ1-2, the full variable domain is DTAVSQTPKYLVTQMGNDKSIKCEQNLGHDTMYWYKQDSKKFLKIMFSYNNKELIINETVPNRFSPKSPDKAHLNLHINSLELGDSAVYFCASSPTGSNYGYTFGSGTRLTVV.

In this sample, this clonotype turned up a few times. The genes are TRBV14 and TRBJ1-6; D is perhaps TRBD1 (5 bases). CDR3 length: 13 amino acids. The V end was cut by 2 bases, the J end by 10 bases, with 9 bases between. Germline lookup yields CDR1 SGHDN and CDR2 FVKESK. This CDR3 is CASSQTRGSPLHF. CDR3 sequence (DNA): TGTGCCAGCAGCCAAACTCGGGGGTCACCCCTCCACTTT.

This clonotype occurred a few times. The CDR3 coding sequence is TGTGCCAGCACTTCAGACAGGCCCTACGAGCAGTACTTC. This sequence encodes CASTSDRPYEQYF. This chain links TRBV28 with TRBJ2-7, with D tentatively TRBD1 (6 bases). Germline CDR1 MDHEN, CDR2 SYDVKM. CDR3 length equals 13 residues. With 7 bases removed from V and 2 bases from J, the gap between germline ends came to 12 bases.

V usage is TRBV20-1 and J usage is TRBJ2-3; possibly TRBD2 for D (5 bases). Between the trimmed V and J ends, which lost 6 bases and 1 base, there was a span of 14 bases. Germline loops: CDR1 DFQATT, CDR2 SNEGSKA (reference sequence). The CDR3 is 14 residues long. DNA for the CDR3: TGCAGTGCGCCTCTAAGCGGCCGCACAGATACGCAGTATTTT. Translation: CSAPLSGRTDTQYF.